This TCR beta chain was sequenced during a study of patients and donors after allogeneic stem cell transplantation. This clonotype was recorded a few times. Using its own MiXCR run on the RT-PCR reads, TCRdb lists one record per CDR3 protein. The sample consists of approximately 160,000 distinct CDR3 sequences, roughly 22% of them appearing once. J gave up 0 bases and V 4 bases, and 12 bases lay outside the gene matches. Looked up from germline, CDR1 is SGHRS and CDR2 is YFSETQ. There are 17 residues in the CDR3. The TCR was taken from a human donor who was either an allogeneic HSCT recipient or a stem cell or donor lymphocyte infusion donor (not recorded which). It is not recorded whose cells these are; they may come from a transplant donor. Sequencing was performed on blood, either unsorted or a sorted T cell fraction (not recorded which). The rearrangement joins TRBV5-1 to TRBJ1-2; 7 bases align to TRBD1. CDR3 region: CASSLEGQLRTNYGYTF. In DNA form, the CDR3 reads TGCGCCAGCAGCCTTGAGGGACAGCTAAGAACTAACTATGGCTACACCTTC.